The rows below give T cell receptor beta chains drawn from one sample of a study of T cell repertoires in ileal Crohn's disease. Libraries were prepared by immunoSEQ multiplex PCR; TCRdb keeps only in-frame clonotypes and omits some of them. The table records about 11,000 clones, 70% to 90% of them present only once. Sequenced input: ileal tissue. Source of these receptors: an adult with Crohn's disease. Each CDR3 is given with its conserved first and last residue. Fields, in order: D gene, J gene, clone size, V gene, CDR3 protein, CDR3 DNA. A D gene is named only where the DNA matches it firmly. Clone size, where shown, is once, few, many, or a class for clones that have expanded.

. | TRBJ2-7 | . | TRBV6-4 | CASYQSAWWRRRWQEQYF | TGTGCCAGTTATCAGTCGGCCTGGTGGAGAAGGAGGTGGCAAGAGCAGTACTTC
TRBD2 | TRBJ2-1 | . | TRBV10-2 | CASKPGLAGPQPRNEQFF | TGCGCCAGCAAACCGGGACTAGCGGGACCGCAACCGAGGAATGAGCAGTTCTTC
. | TRBJ2-7 | . | TRBV6-1 | CASSELVWSLGGVYSYEQYF | TGTGCCAGCAGTGAACTTGTTTGGTCTTTAGGGGGGGTTTACTCCTACGAGCAGTACTTC
. | TRBJ2-2 | . | TRBV27 | CASSFVGGTGELFF | TGTGCCAGCAGTTTTGTAGGGGGCACCGGGGAGCTGTTTTTT
TRBD1 | TRBJ1-2 | . | TRBV2 | CASREQGITYGYTF | TGTGCCAGCAGGGAACAGGGGATTACCTATGGCTACACCTTC
. | TRBJ1-6 | . | TRBV9 | CASSVAGPNSPLHF | TGTGCCAGCAGCGTAGCGGGTCCTAATTCACCCCTCCACTTT
. | TRBJ2-5 | . | TRBV7-3 | CASSLATGRETQYF | TGTGCCAGCAGCTTAGCGACAGGAAGGGAGACCCAGTACTTC
. | TRBJ1-1 | . | TRBV7-3 | CASSLTATAEAFF | TGTGCCAGCAGCTTAACGGCGACAGCTGAAGCTTTCTTT
TRBD2 | TRBJ2-4 | . | TRBV15 | CATSRDLGLAGVAKNIQYF | TGTGCCACCAGCAGAGATTTAGGACTAGCGGGAGTAGCCAAAAACATTCAGTACTTC
. | TRBJ2-7 | . | TRBV29-1 | CSLYRDSESYEQYF | TGCAGCTTATACCGGGACTCAGAAAGCTACGAACAGTACTTC
TRBD1 | TRBJ2-3 | . | TRBV2 | CASRAQGNSDTQYF | TGTGCCAGCAGGGCACAGGGGAACTCAGATACGCAGTATTTT
. | TRBJ1-2 | . | TRBV18 | CASSHQNSYGYTF | TGTGCCAGCTCACACCAGAATTCCTATGGCTACACCTTC
TRBD2 | TRBJ2-1 | . | TRBV4-1 | CASSQDSAGGPRNEQFF | TGCGCCAGCAGCCAAGATTCCGCGGGAGGGCCGAGGAATGAGCAGTTCTTC
TRBD2 | TRBJ2-5 | . | TRBV7-9 | CASSPKTSGYQGETQYF | TGTGCCAGCAGCCCGAAGACTAGCGGATATCAGGGAGAGACCCAGTACTTC
TRBD2 | TRBJ2-2 | . | TRBV4-2 | CASKRAAGPTGELFF | TGTGCCTCAAAGAGGGCAGCGGGACCCACCGGGGAGCTGTTTTTT
. | TRBJ2-2 | . | TRBV7-9 | CASSSGEITGELFF | TGTGCCAGCAGCTCGGGGGAGATCACCGGGGAGCTGTTTTTT
. | TRBJ1-3 | . | TRBV10-3 | CATRAEVRGNTIYF | TGTGCCACCCGTGCCGAGGTTCGGGGAAACACCATATATTTT
. | TRBJ2-1 | . | TRBV6-6 | CASTESGTYNEQFF | TGTGCCAGCACGGAGTCAGGGACCTACAATGAGCAGTTCTTC
. | TRBJ1-3 | . | TRBV5-1 | CASSLGGISGNTIYF | TGCGCCAGCAGCTTGGGTGGCATCTCTGGAAACACCATATATTTT
TRBD2 | TRBJ2-1 | . | TRBV7-8 | CASSSLDQRLAGNEQFF | TGTGCCAGCAGCTCCTTAGACCAGAGACTAGCGGGGAATGAGCAGTTCTTC
TRBD1 | TRBJ1-2 | . | TRBV18 | CASSPSGQDAAMTF | TGTGCCAGCTCACCATCGGGACAGGACGCTGCAATGACCTTC
. | TRBJ2-7 | . | TRBV4-2 | CASSQDLPAGTAGAYEQYF | TGTGCCAGCAGCCAAGATCTACCCGCGGGGACAGCTGGGGCCTACGAGCAGTACTTC
. | TRBJ2-7 | . | TRBV7-6 | CASSFGGRYEQYF | TGTGCCAGCAGCTTCGGAGGGCGCTACGAGCAGTACTTC
. | TRBJ2-7 | . | TRBV9 | CASSETPGGPKWEQYF | TGTGCCAGCAGCGAGACCCCTGGAGGGCCAAAATGGGAGCAGTACTTC
TRBD2 | TRBJ2-1 | once | TRBV7-9 | CASSLEVVQTSGRNEQFF | TGTGCCAGCAGCTTAGAAGTGGTTCAGACTAGCGGGAGGAATGAGCAGTTCTTC
. | TRBJ1-5 | few | TRBV19 | CASSMLATGDSNQPQHF | TGTGCCAGTAGTATGCTTGCGACAGGCGATAGCAATCAGCCCCAGCATTTT
. | TRBJ2-7 | . | TRBV6-1 | CASSASGTLTSYEQYF | TGTGCCAGCAGTGCATCCGGGACTTTGACATCCTACGAGCAGTACTTC
. | TRBJ1-2 | few | TRBV5-4 | CASSFGVGPEYGYTF | TGTGCCAGCAGCTTTGGAGTCGGCCCCGAATATGGCTACACCTTC
TRBD1 | TRBJ2-7 | . | TRBV28 | CASSRGYEQYF | TGTGCCAGCAGCAGGGGGTACGAGCAGTACTTC
TRBD1 | TRBJ2-7 | few | TRBV6-5 | CASSQDRAKEQYF | TGTGCCAGCAGCCAGGACAGGGCGAAAGAGCAGTACTTC
TRBD1 | TRBJ1-1 | . | TRBV19 | CASSKIGTGSDTEAFF | TGTGCCAGTAGTAAAATAGGGACAGGGTCGGACACTGAAGCTTTCTTT
TRBD1 | TRBJ1-1 | . | TRBV19 | CASSTAGQGWGNTEAFF | TGTGCCAGTAGTACCGCCGGACAGGGATGGGGGAACACTGAAGCTTTCTTT
TRBD1 | TRBJ2-3 | . | TRBV7-2 | CASSSHPGQRTDTQYF | TGTGCCAGCAGCTCGCACCCGGGACAGCGCACAGATACGCAGTATTTT
. | TRBJ2-7 | few | TRBV21-1 | CASSKEGKDFGQYF | TGTGCCAGCAGCAAAGAAGGGAAGGACTTCGGGCAGTACTTC
TRBD1 | TRBJ2-7 | . | TRBV9 | CASSRGGRVDEQYF | TGTGCCAGCAGCAGAGGGGGCCGTGTAGACGAGCAGTACTTC
. | TRBJ2-2 | . | TRBV7-7 | CASSLYRGGELFF | TGTGCTAGCAGCCTCTATAGGGGCGGGGAGCTGTTTTTT
TRBD2 | TRBJ2-1 | . | TRBV6-1 | CASSRLAGYNEQFF | TGTGCCAGCAGCCGACTAGCGGGCTACAATGAGCAGTTCTTC
TRBD2 | TRBJ2-1 | few | TRBV25-1 | CASSGTSGRNHNEQFF | TGTGCCAGCAGTGGGACTAGCGGGAGAAACCACAATGAGCAGTTCTTC